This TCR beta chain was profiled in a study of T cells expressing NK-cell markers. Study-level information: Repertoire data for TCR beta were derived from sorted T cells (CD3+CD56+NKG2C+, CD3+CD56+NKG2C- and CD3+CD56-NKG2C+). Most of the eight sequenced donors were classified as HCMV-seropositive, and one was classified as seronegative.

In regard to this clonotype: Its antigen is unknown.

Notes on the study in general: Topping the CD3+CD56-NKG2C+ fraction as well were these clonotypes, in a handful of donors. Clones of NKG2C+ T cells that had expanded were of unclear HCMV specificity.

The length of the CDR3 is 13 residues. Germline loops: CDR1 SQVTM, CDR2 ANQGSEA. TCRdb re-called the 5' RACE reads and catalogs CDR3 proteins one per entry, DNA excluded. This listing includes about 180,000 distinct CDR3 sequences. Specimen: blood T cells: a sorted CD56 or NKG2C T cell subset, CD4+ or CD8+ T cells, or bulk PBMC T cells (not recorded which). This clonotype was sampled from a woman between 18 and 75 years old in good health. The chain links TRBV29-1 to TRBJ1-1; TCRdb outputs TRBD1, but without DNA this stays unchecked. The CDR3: CSAKGQMNTEAFF. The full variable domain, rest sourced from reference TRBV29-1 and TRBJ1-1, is SAVISQKPSRDICQRGTSLTIQCQVDSQVTMMFWYRQQPGQSLTLIATANQGSEATYESGFVIDKFPISRPNLTFSTLTVSNMSPEDSSIYLCSAKGQMNTEAFFGQGTRLTVV.